Shown below are 18 T cell receptor beta chains from a single sample sequenced in a study of OX40 agonist ivuxolimab in advanced cancers. Clones were sequenced by immunoSEQ multiplex PCR, and TCRdb holds only the in-frame ones, with some missing. Of about 67,000 clones listed, 85% to 90% are singletons. This material consisted of CD4+ or CD8+ T cells sorted from blood, taken in a trial of the OX40 agonist ivuxolimab. The receptors here all came from an adult with an advanced solid tumor such as melanoma, head and neck, liver or kidney cancer.

The chain carries TRBV11-2 and TRBJ2-3, with D possibly matching TRBD1 (6 bases). The ends were cut back, 5 bases at V and 2 bases at J, with 14 bases in the middle. Germline V gene sequence: CDR1 SGHAT, CDR2 FQNNGV. The CDR3 consists of 15 residues. The CDR3 bases are TGTGCCAGCAGCCTTAGAGGACAGTACACAGATACGCAGTATTTT. The encoded protein is CASSLRGQYTDTQYF.

The chain has TRBV25-1 and TRBJ2-2; 8 nucleotides agree with TRBD1. Unmatched junction bases numbered 7, after V lost 7 bases and J lost 3 bases. There are 15 residues in the CDR3. From germline, CDR1 is MGHDK and CDR2 SYGVNS. The CDR3 is CASTMDRADTGELFF. The CDR3 DNA is TGTGCCAGCACCATGGACAGGGCGGACACCGGGGAGCTGTTTTTT.

The J gene is TRBJ1-2, the V gene TRBV5-4; 9 bases match TRBD1. Germline CDR1 and CDR2: SGHNT and YYREEE (reference sequence). There are 14 residues in the CDR3. Unmatched junction bases numbered 7, after V lost 3 bases and J lost 7 bases. This chain's CDR3 is CASSWGGTGTGYTF. CDR3 sequence (DNA): TGTGCCAGCAGCTGGGGGGGGACAGGGACTGGCTACACCTTC.

A few counts support this clone. The CDR3 DNA sequence: TGTGCCAGCGACACAGGTACGAACACTGAAGCTTTCTTT. Its translation: CASDTGTNTEAFF. V usage is TRBV10-3 and J usage is TRBJ1-1, with D possibly being TRBD1 (5 bases). CDR1 is ENHRY, CDR2 SYGVKD, per germline. Trimming stripped 10 bases from V and 1 base from J, with 13 bases between. The CDR3 is 13 residues long.

This chain links TRBV5-4 with TRBJ2-5, with 7 bases identical to TRBD1. Germline V CDR1 and CDR2: SGHNT, YYREEE (reference sequence). The CDR3 is made up of 14 amino acids. After removal of 4 bases from V and 4 bases from J, the junction contained 7 bases not matched to a gene. The CDR3 loop reads CASSLTGSGETQYF. The CDR3, as DNA: TGTGCCAGCAGCCTGACAGGGAGCGGAGAGACCCAGTACTTC.

The V and J genes are TRBV7-2 and TRBJ1-3; D ambiguous. The germline V gene has CDR1 SGHTA and CDR2 FQGNSA. Trimming took 3 bases from V and 2 from J, leaving 8 bases between them. This CDR3 has 14 residues. CDR3: CASSFLGPGNTIYF. CDR3 DNA: TGTGCCAGCAGCTTTTTAGGACCTGGAAACACCATATATTTT. The complete variable domain, with remaining parts taken from reference TRBV7-2 and TRBJ1-3, reads GAGVSQSPSNKVTEKGKDVELRCDPISGHTALYWYRQSLGQGLEFLIYFQGNSAPDKSGLPSDRFSAERTGGSVSTLTIQRTQQEDSAVYLCASSFLGPGNTIYFGEGSWLTVV.

V and J are TRBV19 and TRBJ1-3; tentatively, D is TRBD1 (5 bases). The CDR3 has 21 amino acids. Germline-derived CDR1 and CDR2 are LNHDA and SQIVND (reference sequence). With 5 bases removed from V and 2 bases from J, the gap between germline ends came to 31 bases. CDR3 loop: CASSVWDAWNSVKPPGNTIYF. CDR3 nucleotides: TGTGCCAGTAGTGTTTGGGACGCCTGGAATTCGGTCAAGCCTCCTGGAAACACCATATATTTT.

The J gene is TRBJ1-1, the V gene TRBV4-1; 7 bases are shared with TRBD1. V lost 1 base to trimming and J lost 6 bases; unmatched junction nucleotides: 5. The germline V gene encodes CDR1 MGHRA and CDR2 YSYEKL. The CDR3 is 14 amino acids. The CDR3 protein is CASSQGGTAAEAFF. CDR3 bases: TGCGCCAGCAGCCAAGGTGGGACAGCCGCTGAAGCTTTCTTT.

The chain carries TRBV27 and TRBJ1-6; 7 nucleotides agree with TRBD1. Germline lookup yields CDR1 MNHEY and CDR2 SMNVEV (reference sequence). The CDR3 is 15 residues long. The V gene end was trimmed by 6 bases and the J gene end by 8 bases; junction bases not matched to a gene: 10. For the CDR3, the DNA is TGTGCCAGCAGCCTTGGACAGGTCGTCGATTCACCCCTCCACTTT. Translating it yields CASSLGQVVDSPLHF.

The chain employs TRBV4-3 and TRBJ2-7; 10 bases are a match to TRBD1. CDR1 and CDR2 (germline): LGHNA, YSLEER. V lost 0 bases and J lost 4; bases outside the gene matches: 6. This CDR3 contains 16 residues. CDR3 coding DNA: TGCGCCAGCAGCCAAGACCCCCGACAGGGGGCGTACGAGCAGTACTTC. This translates into CASSQDPRQGAYEQYF.

The V and J genes are TRBV28 and TRBJ1-1, with 9 positions matching TRBD1. CDR3 length: 14 amino acids. Per germline, CDR1 MDHEN and CDR2 SYDVKM. The V and J ends lost 6 bases and 0 bases, in that order; junction bases with no gene match: 2. CDR3 in DNA: TGTGCCAGCAGACAGGGGGCTATGAACACTGAAGCTTTCTTT. Protein sequence: CASRQGAMNTEAFF.

The chain carries TRBV6-1 and TRBJ1-1; no definite D call. Looked up from germline, CDR1 is MNHNS and CDR2 is SASEGT. V lost 0 bases and J lost 4, with 12 bases in between. This CDR3 is 15 amino acids long. The CDR3 sequence: CASSEALWGVTEAFF. CDR3 nucleotide sequence: TGTGCCAGCAGTGAAGCGCTATGGGGAGTCACTGAAGCTTTCTTT.

Details on this clone: This CDR3 is also generated by other DNA sequences in the sample. This chain links TRBV10-1 with TRBJ2-1; D is unresolved. The germline V and J ends were trimmed by 2 bases and 0 bases, with 8 bases remaining between them. Germline CDR1 is WNHNN and CDR2 is SYGVQD (reference sequence). The CDR3 extends over 15 amino acids. In DNA, the CDR3 is TGCGCCAGCAGTGAGACGGCGGTCTCCTACAATGAGCAGTTCTTC. Protein: CASSETAVSYNEQFF.

This chain joins TRBV19 and TRBJ2-2, with D perhaps assigned TRBD1 or TRBD2 (5 bases each). V lost 4 bases and J lost 4, with 13 bases in between. Per the germline V gene, CDR1 is LNHDA and CDR2 is SQIVND (reference sequence). This CDR3 contains 15 residues. The CDR3 DNA reads as TGTGCCAGTAGTAGCCGGGACGGTTTCACCGGGGAGCTGTTTTTT. It translates to CASSSRDGFTGELFF. Drawing the rest from reference TRBV19 and TRBJ2-2, the complete variable domain is DGGITQSPKYLFRKEGQNVTLSCEQNLNHDAMYWYRQDPGQGLRLIYYSQIVNDFQKGDIAEGYSVSREKKESFPLTVTSAQKNPTAFYLCASSSRDGFTGELFFGEGSRLTVL.

V is TRBV6-6 and J is TRBJ1-1; D remains ambiguous. The germline V and J ends were trimmed by 5 bases and 5 bases, with 12 bases remaining between them. The CDR3 covers 13 residues. Germline V gives CDR1 MNHNY, CDR2 SVGAGI (reference sequence). The DNA for the CDR3 is TGTGCCAGCAGTCAACGACTGGGTACTGAAGCTTTCTTT. It codes for CASSQRLGTEAFF.

The chain joins TRBV7-2 to TRBJ1-3; a weak D match, TRBD1 (6 bases). V gave up 0 bases and J gave up 3 bases, with 9 bases separating them. The germline V gene has CDR1 SGHTA and CDR2 FQGNSA. This CDR3 contains 15 residues. The CDR3 nucleotides read TGTGCCAGCAGCTTAGCGACAGGTCGTGGAAACACCATATATTTT. It encodes CASSLATGRGNTIYF.

This chain joins TRBV7-8 and TRBJ2-5, with D perhaps TRBD1 (6 bases). Germline V CDR1 and CDR2: SGHVS, FQNEAQ. Trimming shortened V by 1 base and J by 1 base, and 16 bases separated the two germline ends. The CDR3 loop spans 17 amino acids. The CDR3 protein is CASSLVGFATGQETQYF. DNA for the CDR3: TGTGCCAGCAGCTTAGTCGGTTTCGCGACAGGCCAAGAGACCCAGTACTTC.

The chain is built from TRBV9 and TRBJ1-2; D remains ambiguous. From germline, CDR1 is SGDLS and CDR2 YYNGEE. Trimming took 4 bases from V and 8 from J, leaving 9 bases between them. The CDR3 loop spans 11 amino acids. The CDR3 sequence is CASSREGGYTF. The CDR3 DNA reads TGTGCCAGCAGCAGGGAGGGAGGCTACACCTTC.